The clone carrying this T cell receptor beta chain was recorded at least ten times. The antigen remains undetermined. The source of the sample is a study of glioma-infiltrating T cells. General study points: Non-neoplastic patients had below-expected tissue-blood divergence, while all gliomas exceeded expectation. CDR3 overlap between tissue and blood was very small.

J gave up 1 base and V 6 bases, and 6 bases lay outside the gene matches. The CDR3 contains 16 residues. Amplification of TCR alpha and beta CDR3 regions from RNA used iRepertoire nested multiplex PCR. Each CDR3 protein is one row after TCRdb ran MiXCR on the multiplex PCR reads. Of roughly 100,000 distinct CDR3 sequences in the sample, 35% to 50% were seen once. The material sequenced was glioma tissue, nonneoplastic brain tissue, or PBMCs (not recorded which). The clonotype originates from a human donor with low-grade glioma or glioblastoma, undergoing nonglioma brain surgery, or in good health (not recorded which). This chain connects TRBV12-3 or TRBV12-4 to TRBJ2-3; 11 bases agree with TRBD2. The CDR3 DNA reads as TGTGCCAGCAGACTAGAGGGACTAGCGGGCACAGATACGCAGTATTTT. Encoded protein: CASRLEGLAGTDTQYF.